Included here is one TCR beta chain sequence, with context. The CDR3 is 16 amino acids. Losses at the gene ends were 4 bases for V and 3 bases for J; bases not matched to a gene: 12. Germline CDR1 SGHNT, CDR2 YYREEE (reference sequence). Data came from immunoSEQ multiplex PCR; TCRdb stores just in-frame clones and leaves some out. This sample has some 230,000 clones, with 80% to 90% found just once. This entry belongs to a study of blood T cell repertoires in COVID-19. As for the study in general: The cDNA or gDNA used as material had been derived from T cells, B-cell-depleted T cells, or PBMCs.

The V gene is TRBV5-4, the J gene TRBJ1-1, with 7 nucleotides matching TRBD1. The sequence came from a woman aged 60-75 years who had recovered from COVID-19. The sample consisted of peripheral blood. CDR3 protein: CASSRWMRGRDTEAFF. In nucleotides, the CDR3 is TGTGCCAGCAGCCGATGGATGAGGGGGCGCGACACTGAAGCTTTCTTT.